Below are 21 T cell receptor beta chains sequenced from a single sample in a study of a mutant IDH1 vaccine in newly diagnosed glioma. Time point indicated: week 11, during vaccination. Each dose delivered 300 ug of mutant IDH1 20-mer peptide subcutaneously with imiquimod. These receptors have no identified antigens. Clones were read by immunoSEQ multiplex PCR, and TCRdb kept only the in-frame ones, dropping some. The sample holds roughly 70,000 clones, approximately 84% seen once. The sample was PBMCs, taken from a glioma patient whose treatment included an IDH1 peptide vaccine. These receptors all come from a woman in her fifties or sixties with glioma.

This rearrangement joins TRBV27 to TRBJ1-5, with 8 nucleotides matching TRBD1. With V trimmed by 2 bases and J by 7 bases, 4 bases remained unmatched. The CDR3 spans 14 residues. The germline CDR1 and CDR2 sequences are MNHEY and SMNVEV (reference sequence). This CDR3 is CASSLQGARQPQHF. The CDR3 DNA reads TGTGCCAGCAGTTTACAGGGGGCGAGACAGCCCCAGCATTTT.

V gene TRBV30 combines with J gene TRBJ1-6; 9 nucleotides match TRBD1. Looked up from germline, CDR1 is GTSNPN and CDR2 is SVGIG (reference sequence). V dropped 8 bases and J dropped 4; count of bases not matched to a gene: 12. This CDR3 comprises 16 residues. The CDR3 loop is CAGSFWDRAYNSPLHF. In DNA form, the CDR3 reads TGTGCCGGATCTTTCTGGGACAGGGCTTATAATTCACCCCTCCACTTT.

In nucleotides, the CDR3 is TGTGCCAGCACTCTATCTCCGGGACCGAGGGCCTACGAGCAGTACTTC. The encoded protein is CASTLSPGPRAYEQYF. The genes are TRBV7-2 and TRBJ2-7; possibly TRBD1 or TRBD2 for D (5 bases each). Germline assignment: CDR1 SGHTA and CDR2 FQGNSA. Trimming took off 7 bases at V and 2 bases at J, with 21 bases between the two ends. There are 16 residues in the CDR3.

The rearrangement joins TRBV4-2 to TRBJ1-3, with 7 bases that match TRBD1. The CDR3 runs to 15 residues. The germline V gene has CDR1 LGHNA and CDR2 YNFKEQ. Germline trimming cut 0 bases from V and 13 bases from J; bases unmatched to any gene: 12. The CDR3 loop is CASSQDYELGGPIYF. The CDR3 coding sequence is TGTGCCAGCAGCCAAGATTACGAATTAGGGGGCCCTATATATTTT.

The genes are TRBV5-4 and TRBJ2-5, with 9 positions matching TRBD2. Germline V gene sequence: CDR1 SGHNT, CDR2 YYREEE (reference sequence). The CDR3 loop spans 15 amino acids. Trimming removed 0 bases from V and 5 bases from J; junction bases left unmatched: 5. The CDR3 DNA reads TGTGCCAGCAGCTTGGCGGGGAGCGGGGGGGAGACCCAGTACTTC. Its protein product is CASSLAGSGGETQYF.

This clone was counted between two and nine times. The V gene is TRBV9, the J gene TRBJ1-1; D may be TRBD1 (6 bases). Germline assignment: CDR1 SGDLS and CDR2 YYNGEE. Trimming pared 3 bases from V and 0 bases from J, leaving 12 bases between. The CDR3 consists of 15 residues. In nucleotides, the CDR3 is TGTGCCAGCAGCGCATCACAGGGTCTGAACACTGAAGCTTTCTTT. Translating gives CASSASQGLNTEAFF.

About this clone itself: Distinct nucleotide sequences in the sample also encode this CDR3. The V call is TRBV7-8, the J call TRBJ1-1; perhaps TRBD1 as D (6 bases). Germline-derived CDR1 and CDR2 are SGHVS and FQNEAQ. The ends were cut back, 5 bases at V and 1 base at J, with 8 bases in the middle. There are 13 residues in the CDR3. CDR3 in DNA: TGTGCCAGCAGCCCGACAGGGAACACTGAAGCTTTCTTT. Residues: CASSPTGNTEAFF.

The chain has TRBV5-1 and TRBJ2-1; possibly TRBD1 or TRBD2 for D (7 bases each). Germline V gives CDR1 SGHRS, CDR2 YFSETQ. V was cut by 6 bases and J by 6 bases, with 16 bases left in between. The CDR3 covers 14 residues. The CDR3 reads CASTSRGEGNEQFF. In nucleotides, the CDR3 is TGCGCCAGCACTAGCAGGGGGGAGGGCAATGAGCAGTTCTTC.

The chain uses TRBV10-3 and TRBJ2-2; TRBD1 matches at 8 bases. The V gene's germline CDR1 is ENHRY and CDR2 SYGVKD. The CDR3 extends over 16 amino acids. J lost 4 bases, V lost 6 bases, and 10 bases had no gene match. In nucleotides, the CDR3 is TGTGCCATCAGCGAGGGACAGGTCGGGGGCACCGGGGAGCTGTTTTTT. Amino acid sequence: CAISEGQVGGTGELFF.

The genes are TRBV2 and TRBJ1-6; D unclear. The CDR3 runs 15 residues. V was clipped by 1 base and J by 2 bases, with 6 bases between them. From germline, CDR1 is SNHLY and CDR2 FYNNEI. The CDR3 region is CASSEGATYNSPLHF. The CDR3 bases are TGTGCCAGCAGTGAAGGGGCCACCTATAATTCACCCCTCCACTTT.

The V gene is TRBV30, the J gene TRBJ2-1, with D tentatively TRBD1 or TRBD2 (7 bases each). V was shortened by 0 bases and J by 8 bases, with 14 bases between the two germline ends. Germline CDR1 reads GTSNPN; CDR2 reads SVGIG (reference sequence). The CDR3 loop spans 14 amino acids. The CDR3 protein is CAWSVLSGGDEQFF. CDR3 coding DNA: TGTGCCTGGAGTGTATTATCAGGGGGGGATGAGCAGTTCTTC.

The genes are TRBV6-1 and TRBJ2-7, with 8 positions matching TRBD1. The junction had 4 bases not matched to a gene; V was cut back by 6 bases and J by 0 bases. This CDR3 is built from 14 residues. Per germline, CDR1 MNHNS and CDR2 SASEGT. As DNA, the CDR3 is TGTGCCAGCAGGACAGGACAGGGCTCCTACGAGCAGTACTTC. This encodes CASRTGQGSYEQYF.

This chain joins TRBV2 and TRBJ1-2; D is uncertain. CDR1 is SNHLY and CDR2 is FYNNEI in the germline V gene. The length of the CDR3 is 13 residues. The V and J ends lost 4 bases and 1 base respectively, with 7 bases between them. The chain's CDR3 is CASSAEGNYGYTF. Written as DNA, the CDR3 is TGTGCCAGCAGTGCGGAGGGTAACTATGGCTACACCTTC.

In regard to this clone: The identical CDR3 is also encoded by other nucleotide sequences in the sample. This CDR3 is CASSVLDRNTGELFF. DNA for the CDR3: TGTGCCAGCAGCGTCCTAGATAGGAACACCGGGGAGCTGTTTTTT. The chain carries TRBV9 and TRBJ2-2, with D unresolved. This CDR3 comprises 15 residues. Germline V gene lookup returns CDR1 SGDLS and CDR2 YYNGEE. Trimming took off 2 bases at V and 1 base at J, with 9 bases between the two ends.

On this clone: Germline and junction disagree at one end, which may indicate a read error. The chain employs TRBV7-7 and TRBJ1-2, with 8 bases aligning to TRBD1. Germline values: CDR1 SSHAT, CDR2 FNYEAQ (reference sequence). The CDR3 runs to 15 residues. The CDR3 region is CASRPTGQGGFGYTF. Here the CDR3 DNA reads TGTGCTAGCAGACCCACCGGACAGGGCGGGTTTGGCTACACCTTC.

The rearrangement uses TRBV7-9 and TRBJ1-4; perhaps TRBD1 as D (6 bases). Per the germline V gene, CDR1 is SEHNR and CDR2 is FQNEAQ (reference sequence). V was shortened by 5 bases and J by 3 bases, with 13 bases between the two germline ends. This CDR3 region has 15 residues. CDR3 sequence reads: CASSDQDSSNEKLFF. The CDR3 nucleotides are TGTGCCAGCAGCGATCAGGACAGCTCTAATGAAAAACTGTTTTTT.

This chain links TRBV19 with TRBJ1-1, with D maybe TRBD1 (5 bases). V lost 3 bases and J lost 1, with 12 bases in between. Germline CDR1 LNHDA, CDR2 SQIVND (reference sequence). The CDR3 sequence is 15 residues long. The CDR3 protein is CASSIIAGTNTEAFF. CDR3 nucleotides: TGTGCCAGTAGTATTATCGCAGGGACGAACACTGAAGCTTTCTTT.

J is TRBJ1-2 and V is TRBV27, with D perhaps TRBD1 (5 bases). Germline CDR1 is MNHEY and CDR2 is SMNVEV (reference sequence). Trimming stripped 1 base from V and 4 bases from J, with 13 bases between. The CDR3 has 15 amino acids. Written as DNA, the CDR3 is TGTGCCAGCAGTTTATGGGCGGGGGAATTCTATGGCTACACCTTC. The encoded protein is CASSLWAGEFYGYTF.

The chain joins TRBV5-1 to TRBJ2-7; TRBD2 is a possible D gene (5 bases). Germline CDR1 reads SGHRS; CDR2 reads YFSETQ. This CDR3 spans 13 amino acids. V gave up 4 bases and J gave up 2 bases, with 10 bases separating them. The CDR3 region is CASSTDGTYEQYF. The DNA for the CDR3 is TGCGCCAGCAGCACGGACGGGACCTACGAGCAGTACTTC.

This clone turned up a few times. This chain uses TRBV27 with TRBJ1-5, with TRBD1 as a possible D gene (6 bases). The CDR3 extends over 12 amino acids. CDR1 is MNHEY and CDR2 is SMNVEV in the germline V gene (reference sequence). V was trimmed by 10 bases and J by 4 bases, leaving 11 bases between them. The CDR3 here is CATRGANQPQHF. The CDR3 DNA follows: TGTGCCACCCGGGGGGCAAATCAGCCCCAGCATTTT.

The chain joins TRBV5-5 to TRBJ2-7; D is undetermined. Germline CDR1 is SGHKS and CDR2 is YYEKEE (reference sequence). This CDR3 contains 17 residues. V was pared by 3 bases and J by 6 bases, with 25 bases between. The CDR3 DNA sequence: TGTGCCAGCAGCTCACAGCGTTGGTGGAAGACCTCCCGCGAGCAGTACTTC. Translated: CASSSQRWWKTSREQYF.